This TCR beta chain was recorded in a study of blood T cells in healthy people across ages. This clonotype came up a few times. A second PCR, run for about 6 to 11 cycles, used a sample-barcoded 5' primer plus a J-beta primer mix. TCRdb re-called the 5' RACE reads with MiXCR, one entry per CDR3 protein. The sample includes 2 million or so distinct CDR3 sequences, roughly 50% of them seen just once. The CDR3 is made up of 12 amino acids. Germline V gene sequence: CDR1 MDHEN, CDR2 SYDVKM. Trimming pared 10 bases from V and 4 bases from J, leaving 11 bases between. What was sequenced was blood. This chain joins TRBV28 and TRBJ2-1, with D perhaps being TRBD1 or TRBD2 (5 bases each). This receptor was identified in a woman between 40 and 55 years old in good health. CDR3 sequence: CAIRDGYNEQFF. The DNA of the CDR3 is TGTGCCATCAGGGACGGTTACAATGAGCAGTTCTTC.